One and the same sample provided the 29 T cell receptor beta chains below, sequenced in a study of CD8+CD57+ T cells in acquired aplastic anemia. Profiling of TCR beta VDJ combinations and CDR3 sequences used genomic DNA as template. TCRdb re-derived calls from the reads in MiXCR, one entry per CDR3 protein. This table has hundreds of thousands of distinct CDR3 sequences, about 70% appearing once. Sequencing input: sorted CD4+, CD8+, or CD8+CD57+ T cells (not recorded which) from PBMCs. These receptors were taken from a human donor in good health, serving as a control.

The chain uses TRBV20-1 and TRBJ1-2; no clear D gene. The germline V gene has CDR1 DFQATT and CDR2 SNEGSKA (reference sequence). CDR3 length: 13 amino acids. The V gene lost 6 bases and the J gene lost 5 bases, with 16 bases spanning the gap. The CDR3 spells CSASETVEYGYTF. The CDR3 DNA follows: TGCAGTGCCAGTGAAACAGTGGAGTATGGCTACACCTTC.

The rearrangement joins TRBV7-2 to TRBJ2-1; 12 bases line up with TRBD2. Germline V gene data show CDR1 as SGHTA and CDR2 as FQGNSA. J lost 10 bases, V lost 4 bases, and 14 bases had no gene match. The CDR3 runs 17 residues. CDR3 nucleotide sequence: TGTGCCAGCAGCTCTGCTAGCGGGGGGGCACCCTACGAGGAGCAGTTCTTC. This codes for CASSSASGGAPYEEQFF.

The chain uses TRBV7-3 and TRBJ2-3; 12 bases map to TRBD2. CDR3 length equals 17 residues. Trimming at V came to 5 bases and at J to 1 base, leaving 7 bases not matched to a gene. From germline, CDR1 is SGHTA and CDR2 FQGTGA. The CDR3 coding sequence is TGTGCCAGCAGCCGCCTGCCTAGCGGGGGGGGCACAGATACGCAGTATTTT. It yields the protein CASSRLPSGGGTDTQYF. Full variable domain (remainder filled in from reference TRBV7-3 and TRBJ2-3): GAGVSQTPSNKVTEKGKYVELRCDPISGHTALYWYRQSLGQGPEFLIYFQGTGAADDSGLPNDRFFAVRPEGSVSTLKIQRTERGDSAVYLCASSRLPSGGGTDTQYFGPGTRLTVL.

CDR3 bases: TGTGCCAGTAGTCAATGGGGCACTGGGACGAACACTGAAGCTTTCTTT. This encodes CASSQWGTGTNTEAFF. This chain links TRBV19 with TRBJ1-1; the D gene is possibly TRBD1 (5 bases). Germline V gene lookup returns CDR1 LNHDA and CDR2 SQIVND (reference sequence). The CDR3 covers 16 residues. Deletions cut 5 bases from V and 1 base from J, with 17 bases between.

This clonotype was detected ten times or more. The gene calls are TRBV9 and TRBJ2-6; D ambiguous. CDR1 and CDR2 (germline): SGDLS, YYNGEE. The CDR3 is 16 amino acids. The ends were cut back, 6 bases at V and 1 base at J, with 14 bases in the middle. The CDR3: CASTPLTVSGANVLTF. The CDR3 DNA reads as TGTGCCAGCACCCCGTTAACGGTGTCTGGGGCCAACGTCCTGACTTTC.

Here the CDR3 reads CSARERDRGHEQYF. CDR3 nucleotide sequence: TGCAGTGCTAGGGAGCGGGACAGGGGCCACGAGCAGTACTTC. The gene calls are TRBV20-1 and TRBJ2-7, with 10 bases matching TRBD1. Germline V lookup: CDR1 DFQATT, CDR2 SNEGSKA (reference sequence). There are 14 residues in the CDR3. Unmatched junction bases numbered 7, after V lost 3 bases and J lost 5 bases.

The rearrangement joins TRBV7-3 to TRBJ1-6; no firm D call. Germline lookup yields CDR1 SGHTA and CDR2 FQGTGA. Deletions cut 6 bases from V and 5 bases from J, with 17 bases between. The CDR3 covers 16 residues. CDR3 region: CASSEALSADNSPLHF. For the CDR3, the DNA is TGTGCCAGCAGTGAAGCACTTAGCGCCGATAATTCACCCCTCCACTTT.

The CDR3 protein is CASGETAATRTSIETEQFF. As DNA, the CDR3 is TGTGCCAGCGGAGAGACGGCTGCAACCAGGACTAGCATCGAGACTGAGCAGTTCTTC. This chain joins TRBV25-1 and TRBJ2-1, with 8 bases that match TRBD2. Germline CDR1 reads MGHDK; CDR2 reads SYGVNS. Germline trimming cut 8 bases from V and 9 bases from J; bases unmatched to any gene: 27. The CDR3 has 19 amino acids.

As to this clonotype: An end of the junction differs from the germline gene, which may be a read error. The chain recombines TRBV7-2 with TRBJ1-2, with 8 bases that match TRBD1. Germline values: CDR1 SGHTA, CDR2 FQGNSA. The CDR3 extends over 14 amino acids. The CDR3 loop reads CASSTQGAGANVLF. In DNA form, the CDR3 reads TGTGCCAGCAGTACCCAGGGGGCCGGGGCCAACGTCCTGTTC.

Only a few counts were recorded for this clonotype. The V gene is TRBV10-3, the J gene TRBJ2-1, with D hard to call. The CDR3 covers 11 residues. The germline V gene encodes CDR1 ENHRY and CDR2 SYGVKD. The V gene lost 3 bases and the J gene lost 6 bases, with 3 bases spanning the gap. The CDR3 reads CAISDSNEQFF. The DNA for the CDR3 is TGTGCCATCAGTGACTCCAATGAGCAGTTCTTC.

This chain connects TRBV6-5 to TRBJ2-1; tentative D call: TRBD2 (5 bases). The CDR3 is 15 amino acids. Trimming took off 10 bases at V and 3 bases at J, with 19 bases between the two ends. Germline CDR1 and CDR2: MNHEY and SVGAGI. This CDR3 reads CATTREADVYNEQFF. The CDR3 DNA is TGTGCCACCACTAGGGAAGCGGACGTCTACAATGAGCAGTTCTTC.

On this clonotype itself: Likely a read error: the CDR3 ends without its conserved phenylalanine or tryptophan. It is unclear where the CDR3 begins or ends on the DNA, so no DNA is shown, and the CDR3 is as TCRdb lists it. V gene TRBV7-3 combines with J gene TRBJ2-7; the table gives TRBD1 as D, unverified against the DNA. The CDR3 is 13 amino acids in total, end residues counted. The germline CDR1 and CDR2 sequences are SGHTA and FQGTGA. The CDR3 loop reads CASSWRRGVEETQ.

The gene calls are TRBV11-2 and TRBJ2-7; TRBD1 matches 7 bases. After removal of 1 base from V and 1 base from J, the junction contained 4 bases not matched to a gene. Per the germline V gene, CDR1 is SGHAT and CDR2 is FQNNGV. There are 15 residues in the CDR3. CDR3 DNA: TGTGCCAGCAGCTTAGGTGGACAGGATTCCTACGAGCAGTACTTC. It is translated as CASSLGGQDSYEQYF.

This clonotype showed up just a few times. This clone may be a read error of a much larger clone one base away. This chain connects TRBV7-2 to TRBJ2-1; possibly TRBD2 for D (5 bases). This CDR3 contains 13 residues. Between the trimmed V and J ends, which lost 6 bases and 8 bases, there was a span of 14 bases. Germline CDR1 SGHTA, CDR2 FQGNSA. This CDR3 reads CASSFPGLYEQFF. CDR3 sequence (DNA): TGTGCCAGCAGTTTTCCCGGACTCTATGAGCAGTTCTTC.

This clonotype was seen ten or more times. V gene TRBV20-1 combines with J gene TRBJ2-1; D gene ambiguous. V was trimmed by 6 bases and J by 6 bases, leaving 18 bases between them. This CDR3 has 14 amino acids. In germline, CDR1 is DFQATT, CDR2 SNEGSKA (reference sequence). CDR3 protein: CSATALVPLNEQFF. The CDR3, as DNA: TGCAGTGCCACCGCCCTAGTACCCCTCAATGAGCAGTTCTTC.

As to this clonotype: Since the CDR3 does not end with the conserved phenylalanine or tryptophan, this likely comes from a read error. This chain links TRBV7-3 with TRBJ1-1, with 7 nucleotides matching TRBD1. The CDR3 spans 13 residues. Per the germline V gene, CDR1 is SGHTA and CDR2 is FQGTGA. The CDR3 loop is CASSIDRDTDAFL. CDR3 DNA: TGCGCCAGCAGCATAGACAGGGACACTGACGCTTTCCTG.

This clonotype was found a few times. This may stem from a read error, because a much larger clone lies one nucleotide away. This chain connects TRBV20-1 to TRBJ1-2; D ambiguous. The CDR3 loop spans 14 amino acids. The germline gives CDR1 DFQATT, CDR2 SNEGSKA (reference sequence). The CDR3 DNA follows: TGCAGTGCTAGAGGGGGTGGCAGGTCTCGTGGCTGCACCTTC. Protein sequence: CSARGGGRSRGCTF.

CDR3 sequence (DNA): TGTGCCACCAGCAGAGATCACGACAGCTTCATGAACACTGAAGCTTTCTTT. Amino acid sequence: CATSRDHDSFMNTEAFF. The chain employs TRBV15 and TRBJ1-1; the D gene is possibly TRBD1 (5 bases). This CDR3 comprises 17 residues. The V end was cut by 0 bases, the J end by 0 bases, with 14 bases between. Germline V gives CDR1 LNHNV, CDR2 YYDKDF (reference sequence).

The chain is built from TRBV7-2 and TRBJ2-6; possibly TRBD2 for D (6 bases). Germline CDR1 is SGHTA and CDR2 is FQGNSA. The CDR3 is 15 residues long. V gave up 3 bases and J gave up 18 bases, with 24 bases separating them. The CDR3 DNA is TGTGCCAGCAGCTTGTTTAGCGGCGATACCTACGAGCAGACTTTC. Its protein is CASSLFSGDTYEQTF.

The CDR3 DNA reads TGCAGTGCCTTCCACGGTGGGGGGGCTTCCGAGACCCAGTACTTC. Translated, it gives CSAFHGGGASETQYF. The rearrangement uses TRBV20-1 and TRBJ2-5, with D possibly TRBD2 on 7 matching bases. The germline V gene encodes CDR1 DFQATT and CDR2 SNEGSKA (reference sequence). This CDR3 contains 15 residues. V lost 6 bases and J lost 5, with 22 bases in between.

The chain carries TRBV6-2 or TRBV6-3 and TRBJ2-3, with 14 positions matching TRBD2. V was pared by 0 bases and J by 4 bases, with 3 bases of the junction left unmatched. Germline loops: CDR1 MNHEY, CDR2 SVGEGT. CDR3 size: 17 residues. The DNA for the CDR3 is TGTGCCAGCAGTTACTCCGTGACTAGCGGGGGGGCAGATACGCAGTATTTT. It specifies CASSYSVTSGGADTQYF.

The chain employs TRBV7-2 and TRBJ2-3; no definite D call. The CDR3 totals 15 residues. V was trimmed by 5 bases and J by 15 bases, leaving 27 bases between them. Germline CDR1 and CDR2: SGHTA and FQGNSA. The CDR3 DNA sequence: TGTGCCAGCAGCCAAGTGGACCCTGACCCACTCCTACGATATTTT. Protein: CASSQVDPDPLLRYF.

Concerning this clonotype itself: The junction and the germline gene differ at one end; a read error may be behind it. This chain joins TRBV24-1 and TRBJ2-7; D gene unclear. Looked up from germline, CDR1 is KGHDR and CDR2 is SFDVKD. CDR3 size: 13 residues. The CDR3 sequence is CATRVGGSYKQYF. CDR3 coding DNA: TGTGCCACCAGGGTCGGCGGCTCCTACAAGCAGTACTTC.

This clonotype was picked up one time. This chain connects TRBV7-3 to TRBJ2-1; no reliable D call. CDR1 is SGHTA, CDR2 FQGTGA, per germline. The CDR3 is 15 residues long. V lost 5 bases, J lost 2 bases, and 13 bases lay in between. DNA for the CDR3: TGTGCCAGCAGCCCACGCGGCGGCCCCTACAATGAGCAGTTCTTC. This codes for CASSPRGGPYNEQFF. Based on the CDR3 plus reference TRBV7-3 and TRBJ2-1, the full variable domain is GAGVSQTPSNKVTEKGKYVELRCDPISGHTALYWYRQSLGQGPEFLIYFQGTGAADDSGLPNDRFFAVRPEGSVSTLKIQRTERGDSAVYLCASSPRGGPYNEQFFGPGTRLTVL.

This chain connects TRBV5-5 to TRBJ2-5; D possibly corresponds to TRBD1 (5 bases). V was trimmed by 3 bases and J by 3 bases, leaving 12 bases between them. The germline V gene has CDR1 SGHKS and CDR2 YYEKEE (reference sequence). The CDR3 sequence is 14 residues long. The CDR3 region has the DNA TGTGCCAGCAGCTCATGGCAGGGTGAAGAGACCCAGTACTTC. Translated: CASSSWQGEETQYF. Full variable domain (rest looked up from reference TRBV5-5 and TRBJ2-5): DAGVTQSPTHLIKTRGQQVTLRCSPISGHKSVSWYQQVLGQGPQFIFQYYEKEERGRGNFPDRFSARQFPNYSSELNVNALLLGDSALYLCASSSWQGEETQYFGPGTRLLVL.

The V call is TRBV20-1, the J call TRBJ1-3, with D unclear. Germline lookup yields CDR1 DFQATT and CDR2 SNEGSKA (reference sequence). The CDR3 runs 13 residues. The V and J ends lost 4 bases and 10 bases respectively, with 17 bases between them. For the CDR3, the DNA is TGCAGTGCTAAAGATGCGGTCGGGGATACCATATATTTT. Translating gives CSAKDAVGDTIYF.

The CDR3 region has the DNA TGTGCCAGCAGCGAGGCTTCGGCTGGAAACACCATATACTTC. Translating gives CASSEASAGNTIYF. J is TRBJ2-7 and V is TRBV9; D ambiguous. Germline assignment: CDR1 SGDLS and CDR2 YYNGEE. Deletions cut 3 bases from V and 13 bases from J, with 23 bases between. This CDR3 is built from 14 residues.

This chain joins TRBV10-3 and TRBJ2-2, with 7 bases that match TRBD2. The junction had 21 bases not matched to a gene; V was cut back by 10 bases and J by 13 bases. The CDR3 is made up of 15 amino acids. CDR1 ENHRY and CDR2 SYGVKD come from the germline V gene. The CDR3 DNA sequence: TGTGCCAGCGACGATTGGAGGTGGGGGGGGGAGGCGCTGTTTTTT. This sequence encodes CASDDWRWGGEALFF.

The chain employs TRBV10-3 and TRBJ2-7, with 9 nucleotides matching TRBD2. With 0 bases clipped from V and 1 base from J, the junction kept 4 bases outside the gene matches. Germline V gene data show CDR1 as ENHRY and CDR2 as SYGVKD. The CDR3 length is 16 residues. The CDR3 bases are TGTGCCATCAGTGAGTCGCGGCTAGCGGGGTCCTACGAGCAGTACTTC. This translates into CAISESRLAGSYEQYF.